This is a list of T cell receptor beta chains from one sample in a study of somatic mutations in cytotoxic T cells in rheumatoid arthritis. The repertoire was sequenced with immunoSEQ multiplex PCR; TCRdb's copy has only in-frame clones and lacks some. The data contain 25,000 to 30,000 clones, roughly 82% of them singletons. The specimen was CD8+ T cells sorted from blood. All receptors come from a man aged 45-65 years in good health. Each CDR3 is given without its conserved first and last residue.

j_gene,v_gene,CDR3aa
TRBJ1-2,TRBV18,ASSAGTADGYT
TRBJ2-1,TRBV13,ASSLAGAPNNEQF
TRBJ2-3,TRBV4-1,ASSQLPSGPGADTQY
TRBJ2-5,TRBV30,AYQGTGGLGETQY
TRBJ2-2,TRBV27,ASSFTGGFDTGELF
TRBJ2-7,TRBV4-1,ASSQDHRVRGFTYEQY
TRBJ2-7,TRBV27,ASSPGTSGRYEQY
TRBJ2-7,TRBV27,ASSLGPTSVLYEQY
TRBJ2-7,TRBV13,ASSLTGPYEQY
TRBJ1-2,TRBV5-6,ASSLPSDYGYT